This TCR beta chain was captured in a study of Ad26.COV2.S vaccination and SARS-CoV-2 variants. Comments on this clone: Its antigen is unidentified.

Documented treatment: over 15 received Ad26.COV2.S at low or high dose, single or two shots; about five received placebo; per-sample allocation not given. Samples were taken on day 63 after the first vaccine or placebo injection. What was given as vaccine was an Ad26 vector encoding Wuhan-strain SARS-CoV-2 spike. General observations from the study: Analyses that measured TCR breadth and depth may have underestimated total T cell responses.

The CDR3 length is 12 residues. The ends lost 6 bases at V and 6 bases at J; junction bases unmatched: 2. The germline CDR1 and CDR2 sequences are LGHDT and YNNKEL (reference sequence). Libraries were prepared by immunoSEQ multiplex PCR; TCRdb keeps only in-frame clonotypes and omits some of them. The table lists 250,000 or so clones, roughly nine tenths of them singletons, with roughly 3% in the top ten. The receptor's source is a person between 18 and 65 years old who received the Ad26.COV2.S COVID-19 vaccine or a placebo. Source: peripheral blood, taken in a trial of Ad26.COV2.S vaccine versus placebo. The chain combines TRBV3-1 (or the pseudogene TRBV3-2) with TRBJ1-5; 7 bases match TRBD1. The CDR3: CASRQGSQPQHF. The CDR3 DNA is TGTGCCAGCAGACAGGGGAGTCAGCCCCAGCATTTT.